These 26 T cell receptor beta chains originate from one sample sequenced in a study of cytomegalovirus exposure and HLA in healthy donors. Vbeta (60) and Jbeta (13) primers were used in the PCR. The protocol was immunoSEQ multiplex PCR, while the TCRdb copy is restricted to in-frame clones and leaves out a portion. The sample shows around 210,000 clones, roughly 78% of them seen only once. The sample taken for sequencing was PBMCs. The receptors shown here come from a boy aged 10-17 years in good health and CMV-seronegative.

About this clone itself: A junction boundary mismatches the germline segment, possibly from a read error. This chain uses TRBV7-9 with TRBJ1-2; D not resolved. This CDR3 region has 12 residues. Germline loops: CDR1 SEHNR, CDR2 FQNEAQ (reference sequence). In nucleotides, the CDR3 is TGTTCCAGCAGTTACGACTCCTATGGCTACACCTTC. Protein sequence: CSSSYDSYGYTF.

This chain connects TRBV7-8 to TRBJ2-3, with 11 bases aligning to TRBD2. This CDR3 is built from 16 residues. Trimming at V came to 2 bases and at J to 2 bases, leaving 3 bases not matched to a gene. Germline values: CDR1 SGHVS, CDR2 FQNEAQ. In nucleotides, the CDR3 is TGTGCCAGCAGCTTACTAGCGGGGGGTCCCACAGATACGCAGTATTTT. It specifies CASSLLAGGPTDTQYF.

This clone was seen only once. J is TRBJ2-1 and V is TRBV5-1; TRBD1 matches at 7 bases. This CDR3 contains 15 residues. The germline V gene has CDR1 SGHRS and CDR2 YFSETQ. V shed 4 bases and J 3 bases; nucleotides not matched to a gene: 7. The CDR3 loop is CASSVGTAVYNEQFF. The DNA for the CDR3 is TGCGCCAGCAGCGTCGGGACAGCGGTCTACAATGAGCAGTTCTTC.

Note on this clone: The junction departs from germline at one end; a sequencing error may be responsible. The CDR3 bases are TGTGCTAGCAGCTTTGGGGGGAGGGCAGATACGCAGTATTTT. It specifies CASSFGGRADTQYF. This chain joins TRBV7-7 and TRBJ2-3; 7 bases are a match to TRBD2. The CDR3 is 14 amino acids. CDR1 is SSHAT, CDR2 FNYEAQ, per germline (reference sequence).

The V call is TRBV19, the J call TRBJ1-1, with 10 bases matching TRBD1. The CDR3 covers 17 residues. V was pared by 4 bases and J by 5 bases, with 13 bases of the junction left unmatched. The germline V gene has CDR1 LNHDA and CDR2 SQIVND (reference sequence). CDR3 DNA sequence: TGTGCCAGTAGTACGGGGACAGGGGCGGTCCGGAGGACTGAAGCTTTCTTT. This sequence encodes CASSTGTGAVRRTEAFF.

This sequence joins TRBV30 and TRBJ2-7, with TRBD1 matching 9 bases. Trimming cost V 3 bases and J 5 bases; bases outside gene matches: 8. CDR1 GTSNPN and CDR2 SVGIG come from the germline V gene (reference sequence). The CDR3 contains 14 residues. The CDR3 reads CAWRKTGTGNEQYF. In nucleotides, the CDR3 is TGTGCCTGGAGAAAGACCGGGACAGGGAACGAGCAGTACTTC.

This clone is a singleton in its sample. The CDR3 loop is CASSLGQGGYEQYF. In nucleotides, the CDR3 is TGTGCCAGCAGTCTCGGACAGGGAGGCTACGAGCAGTACTTC. This chain joins TRBV27 and TRBJ2-7, with 8 bases fitting TRBD1. In germline, CDR1 is MNHEY, CDR2 SMNVEV (reference sequence). J was trimmed by 3 bases and V by 5 bases; bases with no gene match: 6. The CDR3 runs to 14 residues.

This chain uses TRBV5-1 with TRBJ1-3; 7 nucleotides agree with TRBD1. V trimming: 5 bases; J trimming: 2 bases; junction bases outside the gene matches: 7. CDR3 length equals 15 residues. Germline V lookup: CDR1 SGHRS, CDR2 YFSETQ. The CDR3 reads CASSSNRGTGNTIYF. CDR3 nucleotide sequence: TGCGCCAGCAGTTCCAACAGGGGCACTGGAAACACCATATATTTT.

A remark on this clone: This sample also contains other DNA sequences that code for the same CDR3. CDR3 in DNA: TGTGCCATCAGTGAGTCAACAGGGGTGAACACTGAAGCTTTCTTT. Protein: CAISESTGVNTEAFF. The chain links TRBV10-3 to TRBJ1-1; 7 bases map to TRBD1. V shed 0 bases and J 0 bases; nucleotides not matched to a gene: 1. The CDR3 consists of 15 residues. CDR1 and CDR2 (germline): ENHRY, SYGVKD.

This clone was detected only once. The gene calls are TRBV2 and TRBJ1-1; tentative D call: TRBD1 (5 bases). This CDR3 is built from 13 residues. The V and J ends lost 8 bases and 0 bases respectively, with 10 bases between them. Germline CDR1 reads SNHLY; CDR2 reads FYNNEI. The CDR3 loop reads CASGTQMNTEAFF. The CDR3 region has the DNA TGTGCCAGCGGGACTCAGATGAACACTGAAGCTTTCTTT.

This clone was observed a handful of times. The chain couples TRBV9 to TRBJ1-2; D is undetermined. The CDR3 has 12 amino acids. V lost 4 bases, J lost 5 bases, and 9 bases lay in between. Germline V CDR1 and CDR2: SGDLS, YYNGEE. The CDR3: CASSPDSYGYTF. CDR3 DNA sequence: TGTGCCAGCAGCCCCGATAGTTATGGCTACACCTTC.

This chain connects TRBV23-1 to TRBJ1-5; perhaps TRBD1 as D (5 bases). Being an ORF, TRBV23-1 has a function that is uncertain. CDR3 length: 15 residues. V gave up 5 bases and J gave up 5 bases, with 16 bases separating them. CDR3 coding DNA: TGCGCCAGCAGTGCAAAGGGGAAGAGCGATCAGCCCCAGCATTTT. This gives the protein CASSAKGKSDQPQHF.

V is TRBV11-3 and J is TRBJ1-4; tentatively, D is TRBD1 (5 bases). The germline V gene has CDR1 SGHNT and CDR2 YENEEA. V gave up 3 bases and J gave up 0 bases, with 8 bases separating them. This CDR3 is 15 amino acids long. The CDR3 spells CASSFDSATNEKLFF. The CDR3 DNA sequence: TGTGCCAGCAGCTTTGACAGTGCAACTAATGAAAAACTGTTTTTT.

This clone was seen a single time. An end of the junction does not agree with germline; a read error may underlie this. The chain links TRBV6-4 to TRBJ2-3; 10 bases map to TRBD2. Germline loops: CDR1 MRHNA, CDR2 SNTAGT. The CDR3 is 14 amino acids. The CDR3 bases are TGTGGCAGCAGAGCGGGGGGGCCAACAGATACGCAGTATTTT. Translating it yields CGSRAGGPTDTQYF.

CDR3 region: CASSQELAETYEQYF. The DNA for the CDR3 is TGTGCCAGCAGCCAAGAACTAGCGGAGACCTACGAGCAGTACTTC. This chain joins TRBV4-2 and TRBJ2-7, with 8 nucleotides matching TRBD2. This CDR3 is built from 15 residues. J was trimmed by 2 bases and V by 0 bases; bases with no gene match: 3. Germline values: CDR1 LGHNA, CDR2 YNFKEQ.

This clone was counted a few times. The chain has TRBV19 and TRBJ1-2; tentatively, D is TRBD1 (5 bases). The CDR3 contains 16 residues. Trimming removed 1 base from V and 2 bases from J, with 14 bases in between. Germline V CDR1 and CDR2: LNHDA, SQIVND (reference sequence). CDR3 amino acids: CASSIGGDGGNYGYTF. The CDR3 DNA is TGTGCCAGTAGTATAGGGGGGGACGGGGGGAACTATGGCTACACCTTC.

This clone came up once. CDR3 amino acids: CASSSLTSGGRVEQFF. The DNA of the CDR3 is TGTGCCAGCAGCTCCTTGACTAGCGGGGGGCGGGTTGAGCAGTTCTTC. V is TRBV11-2 and J is TRBJ2-1; 13 bases are a match to TRBD2. V shed 4 bases, J shed 9 bases, and the junction held 9 bases outside the gene matches. The germline V gene encodes CDR1 SGHAT and CDR2 FQNNGV. This CDR3 is built from 16 residues.

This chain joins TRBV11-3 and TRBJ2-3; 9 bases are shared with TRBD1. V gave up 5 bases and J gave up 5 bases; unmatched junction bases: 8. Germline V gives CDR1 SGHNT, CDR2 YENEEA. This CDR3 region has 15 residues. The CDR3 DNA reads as TGTGCCAGCAGCGGGACAGGGAACACCGGAGATACGCAGTATTTT. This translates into CASSGTGNTGDTQYF.

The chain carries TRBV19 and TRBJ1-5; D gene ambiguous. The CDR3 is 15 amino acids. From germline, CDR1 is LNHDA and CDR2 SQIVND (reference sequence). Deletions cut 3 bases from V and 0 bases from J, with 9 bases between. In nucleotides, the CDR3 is TGTGCCAGTAGTATTCCGGGTTATAGCAATCAGCCCCAGCATTTT. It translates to CASSIPGYSNQPQHF.

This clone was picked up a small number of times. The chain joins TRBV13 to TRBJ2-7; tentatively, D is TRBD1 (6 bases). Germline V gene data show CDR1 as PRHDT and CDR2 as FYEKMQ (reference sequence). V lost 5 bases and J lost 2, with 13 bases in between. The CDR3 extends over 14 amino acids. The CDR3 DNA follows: TGTGCCAGCAGCCCCAGGGGAAATCCCTACGAGCAGTACTTC. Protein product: CASSPRGNPYEQYF.

The CDR3 reads CAISESTGYTYEQYF. The DNA of the CDR3 is TGTGCCATCAGTGAGTCAACAGGCTACACCTACGAGCAGTACTTC. The chain employs TRBV10-3 and TRBJ2-7; D might be TRBD1 (5 bases). The germline V gene has CDR1 ENHRY and CDR2 SYGVKD. The CDR3 loop spans 15 amino acids. Trimming took 0 bases from V and 2 from J, leaving 11 bases between them.

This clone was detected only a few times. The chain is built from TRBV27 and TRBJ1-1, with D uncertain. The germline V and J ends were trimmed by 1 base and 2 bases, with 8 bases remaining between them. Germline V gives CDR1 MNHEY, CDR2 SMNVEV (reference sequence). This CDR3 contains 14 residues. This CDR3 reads CASSLFGVNTEAFF. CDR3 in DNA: TGTGCCAGCAGTTTATTCGGGGTAAACACTGAAGCTTTCTTT.

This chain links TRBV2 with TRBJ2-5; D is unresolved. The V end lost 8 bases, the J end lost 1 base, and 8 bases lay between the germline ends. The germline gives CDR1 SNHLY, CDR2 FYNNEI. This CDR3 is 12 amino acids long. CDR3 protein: CASYRGQETQYF. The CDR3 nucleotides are TGTGCCAGCTACCGAGGCCAAGAGACCCAGTACTTC.

CDR3 bases: TGCGCCAGCGCAGTATCCGCAATGAACACTGAAGCTTTCTTT. It encodes CASAVSAMNTEAFF. V gene TRBV5-1 combines with J gene TRBJ1-1; D is unclear. The germline gives CDR1 SGHRS, CDR2 YFSETQ. This CDR3 is 14 amino acids long. Trimming took 7 bases from V and 0 from J, leaving 13 bases between them.

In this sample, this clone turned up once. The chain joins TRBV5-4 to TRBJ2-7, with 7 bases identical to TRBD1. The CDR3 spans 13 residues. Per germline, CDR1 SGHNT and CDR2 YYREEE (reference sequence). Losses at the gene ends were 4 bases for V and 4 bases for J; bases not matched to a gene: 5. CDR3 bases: TGTGCCAGCAGCCACGACAGGGCGTACGAGCAGTACTTC. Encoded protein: CASSHDRAYEQYF.

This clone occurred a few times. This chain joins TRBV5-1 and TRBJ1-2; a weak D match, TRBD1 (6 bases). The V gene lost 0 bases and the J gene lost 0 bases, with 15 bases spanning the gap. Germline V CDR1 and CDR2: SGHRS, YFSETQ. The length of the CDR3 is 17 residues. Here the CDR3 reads CASSLELGAGANYGYTF. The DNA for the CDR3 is TGCGCCAGCAGCTTGGAGCTGGGGGCAGGAGCTAACTATGGCTACACCTTC.